This TCR beta chain is from a study of shared clonotypes between healthy human individuals. Overall study: Three plates were used per donor for CD4 naive, three for CD4 memory, two for CD8 naive and one for CD8 memory.

General observations from the study: Only a few donors were included, so the genetic and exposure-history diversity represented was limited. Clonotype sharing across a few donors was observed for 4% to 5.5% of naive CD4 clonotypes.

V was pared by 7 bases and J by 3 bases, with 13 bases of the junction left unmatched. The CDR3 contains 17 residues. Germline CDR1 and CDR2: LNHDA and SQIVND (reference sequence). Worth noting for this clone: Its antigen is unidentified.

At a deep level, the assay was run. TCRdb's table, derived via immunoSEQ multiplex PCR, lists solely in-frame clones and lacks some. The sample holds a few million clones, approximately 94% seen once. Sequencing was done on a sample of naive CD4+ T cells sorted from blood. Regarding subset: CD45RA+ positively selected. The clonotype was recovered from a man aged 18 to 30 in good health. This sequence joins TRBV19 and TRBJ2-3, with 10 bases identical to TRBD2. CDR3 nucleotide sequence: TGTGCCAGTACCTCGATAGGGGGAGCGGGAGGGACAGATACGCAGTATTTT. Protein: CASTSIGGAGGTDTQYF.